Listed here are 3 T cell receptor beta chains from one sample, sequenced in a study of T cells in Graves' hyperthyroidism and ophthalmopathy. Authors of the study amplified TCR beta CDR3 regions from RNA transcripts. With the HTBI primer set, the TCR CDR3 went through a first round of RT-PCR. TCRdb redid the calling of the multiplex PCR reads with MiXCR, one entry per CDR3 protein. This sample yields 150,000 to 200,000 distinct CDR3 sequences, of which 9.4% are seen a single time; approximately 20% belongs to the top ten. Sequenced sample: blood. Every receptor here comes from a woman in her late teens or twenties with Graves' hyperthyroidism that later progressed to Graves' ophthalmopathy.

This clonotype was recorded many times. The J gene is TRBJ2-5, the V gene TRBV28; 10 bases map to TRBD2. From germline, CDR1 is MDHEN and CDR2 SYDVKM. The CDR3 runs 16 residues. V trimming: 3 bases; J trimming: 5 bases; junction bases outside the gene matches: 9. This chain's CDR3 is CASSFYRGGLAETQYF. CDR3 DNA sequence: TGTGCCAGCAGTTTCTACCGTGGGGGACTAGCGGAGACCCAGTACTTC.

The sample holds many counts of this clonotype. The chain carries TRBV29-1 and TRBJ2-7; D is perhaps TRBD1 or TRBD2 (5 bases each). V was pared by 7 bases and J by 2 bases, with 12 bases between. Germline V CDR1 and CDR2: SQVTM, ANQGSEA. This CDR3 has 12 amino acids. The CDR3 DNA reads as TGCAGCGCCGGGACGGCTACCTACGAGCAGTACTTC. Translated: CSAGTATYEQYF.

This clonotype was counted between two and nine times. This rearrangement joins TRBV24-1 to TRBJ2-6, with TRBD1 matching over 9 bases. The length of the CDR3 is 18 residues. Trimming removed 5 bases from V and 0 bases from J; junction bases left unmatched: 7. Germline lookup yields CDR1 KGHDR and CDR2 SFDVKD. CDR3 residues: CATSGSGQGHSGANVLTF. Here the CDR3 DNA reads TGTGCCACCAGTGGTTCGGGACAGGGACACTCTGGGGCCAACGTCCTGACTTTC.